This TCR beta chain was identified during a study of T cells in Graves' hyperthyroidism and ophthalmopathy (dated by TCRdb to about 2019). At the level of the whole study: Peripheral blood samples were taken at the time of initial diagnosis, prior to any treatment. In addition, the study compared T-cell repertoires in thyroid tissue and in blood from about 6 Graves' hyperthyroidism patients. According to the paper, TCR Vbeta CDR3 sequencing was carried out on 135 peripheral blood samples, which came from over 40 ophthalmopathy, around 75 hyperthyroidism and about 17 progressor patients. The 100 discovery patients were randomly split 7:3 into training and test sets. TCR V-J signatures able to tell the groups apart were searched for in a discovery cohort of approximately 95 patients, of whom around 43 had Graves' ophthalmopathy and some 60 had stable Graves' hyperthyroidism. An independent validation cohort of under 20 hyperthyroidism patients and 17 patients who later progressed to ophthalmopathy tested prospective prediction of ophthalmopathy. After blood sampling, hyperthyroidism patients were treated with methimazole at a starting dose of 30 mg daily, and ophthalmopathy patients were treated with high-dose intravenous methylprednisolone. On the study overall, not on this receptor specifically: In validation, progression to ophthalmopathy was predicted by the model with more than 65% sensitivity and nearly 75% specificity, a median of about 6 months before onset. Sample size was not statistically predetermined, and investigators were not blinded to group allocation. Most expanded thyroid clonotypes (frequency above 0.001) were also detected in blood, a finding suggesting that blood repertoires may reflect thyroid immune responses. A model built on a 13 V-J signature distinguished ophthalmopathy from stable hyperthyroidism, reaching 87.88% sensitivity and under 84% specificity in cross-validation and 80%/75% in testing.

TCR beta CDR3 regions were amplified from RNA transcripts. For the first round of RT-PCR on the TCR CDR3, the HTBI primer set was used together with the Qiagen OneStep RT-PCR kit. The libraries were constructed in a second round of multiplex PCR and then size-selected and purified. The libraries were sequenced on an Illumina HiSeq2000 using paired-end 100 bp reads. In the paper's pipeline: Raw data were processed with SOAPnuke, discarding reads with adapters, uncalled bases, mean Phred below 15, or no exact constant-primer or identifier match. High-quality paired reads were merged using COPE v1.2.5, and each unique nucleotide sequence was defined as a clonotype. Clonotypes were aligned to IMGT TRBV, TRBD and TRBJ reference segments using MiTCR v1.1. The analysis was restricted to V-J combinations with a frequency above 0.0001, which together covered 99% to 99.2% of the repertoires. A TCS score was defined as the ratio of F50 (clonal expansion) to E x V (chaos), with BLOSUM62-based TCRdist applied between CDR3 peptides within each V-J. Welch's t-statistics and random forest reduced fewer than 600 V-J features to 13, which were used in a naive Bayes classifier (R e1071). Using fastp at Q25 and MiXCR, TCRdb reprocessed the public reads and kept productive beta chains. Under each unique CDR3 protein, matching rows form one entry showing the most common genes and DNA. Clone size and V and J calls follow TCRdb, not the original study. The sample table holds under 650,000 distinct CDR3 sequences, of which roughly 17% were seen once. The ten largest account for around 4% of the sample.

Stable Graves' hyperthyroidism was defined as the absence of progression to ophthalmopathy over 18 months of follow-up. Hyperthyroidism patients were newly diagnosed, with disease duration under 2 months, and aged 18 to 65 years. The study excluded patients with uncontrolled infections, other autoimmune diseases, pregnancy or lactation. Diagnoses were based on clinical symptoms, serum thyroxine and TRAb, thyroid ultrasound and orbital computed tomography. Ficoll-Paque density gradient centrifugation was used to isolate PBMCs from approximately 10 ml of fresh peripheral blood. Trizol reagent was used to extract total RNA, and RNA quality was then checked on an Agilent 2100 Bioanalyzer. This clonotype was recorded many times. No cognate antigen has been identified for it. There are no base qualities to consult, and no much larger clone falls within one base. The germline V gene (reference sequence) gives CDR1 as DFQATT and CDR2 as SNEGSKA. The junction carries 9 bases between V and J, which are trimmed by 0 bases and 0 bases respectively. Reading from cysteine to phenylalanine, the CDR3 counts 14 amino acids. Solely the CDR3 DNA is kept, with 42 bases framed from the first base.

The V and J genes are TRBV20-1 and TRBJ2-7, with no confident D gene call. Source material: blood. The TCR was taken from a woman under 40 with Graves' hyperthyroidism. The CDR3 region has the sequence CSAREGRLSYEQYF. In nucleotide form, the sequence is TGCAGTGCTAGAGAGGGCAGGCTCTCCTACGAGCAGTACTTC.